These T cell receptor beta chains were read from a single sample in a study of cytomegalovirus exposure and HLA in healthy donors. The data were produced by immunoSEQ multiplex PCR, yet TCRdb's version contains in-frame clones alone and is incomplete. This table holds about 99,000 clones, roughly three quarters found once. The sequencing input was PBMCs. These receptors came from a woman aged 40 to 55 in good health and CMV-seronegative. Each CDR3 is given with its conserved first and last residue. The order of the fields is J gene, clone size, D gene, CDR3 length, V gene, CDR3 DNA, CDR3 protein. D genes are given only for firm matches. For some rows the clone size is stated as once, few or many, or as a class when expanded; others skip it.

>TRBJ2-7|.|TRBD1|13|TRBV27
TGTGCCAGCAGTTTATTCAGGGGGAACGAGCAGTACTTC
CASSLFRGNEQYF
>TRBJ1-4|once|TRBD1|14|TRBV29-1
TGCAGCGTTGGATTGGACAGGGGGGTACCAAAACTGTTTTTT
CSVGLDRGVPKLFF
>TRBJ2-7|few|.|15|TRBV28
TGTGCCAGCAGTTTATTAGAGCGGAGGACCTACGAGCAGTACTTC
CASSLLERRTYEQYF
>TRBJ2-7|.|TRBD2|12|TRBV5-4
TGTGCCAGCAGCCCGCCGGGGGGGGAGCAGTACTTC
CASSPPGGEQYF
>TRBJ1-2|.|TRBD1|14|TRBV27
TGTGCCAGCAGTCGATCCGGGACAGGGGGCGGCTACACCTTC
CASSRSGTGGGYTF
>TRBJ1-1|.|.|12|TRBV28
TGTGCCAGCAGTTTAGGGGGGGCTGAAGCTTTCTTT
CASSLGGAEAFF
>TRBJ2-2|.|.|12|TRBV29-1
TGCAGCGTTCCCTTGAACACCGGGGAGCTGTTTTTT
CSVPLNTGELFF
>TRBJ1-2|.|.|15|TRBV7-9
TGTGCCAGCAGCTTAGCCACCACAGGTATCTATGGCTACACCTTC
CASSLATTGIYGYTF
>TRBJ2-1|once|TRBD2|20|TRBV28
TGTGCCAGCAGTTTGGGGGGGTTGGGGCGGAGCACCGCTCGGTACAATGAGCAGTTCTTC
CASSLGGLGRSTARYNEQFF
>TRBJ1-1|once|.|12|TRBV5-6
TGTGCCAGCAGCTTGGGGCTCAGGGGCGCTTTCTTT
CASSLGLRGAFF
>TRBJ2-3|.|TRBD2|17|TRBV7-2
TGTGCCAGCAGCTTAATGGCTAGCGGGAGCGGGGGAGATACGCAGTATTTT
CASSLMASGSGGDTQYF
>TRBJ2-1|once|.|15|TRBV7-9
TGTGCCAGCAGCTTTTTATCGAGCTCCTACAATGAGCAGTTCTTC
CASSFLSSSYNEQFF
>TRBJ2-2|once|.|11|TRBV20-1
TGCAGTGTCGCGGGCTCCGGGGAGCTGTTTTTT
CSVAGSGELFF
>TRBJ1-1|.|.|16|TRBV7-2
TGTGCCAGCAGCTCTAGGGGGACAAACCGGAACACTGAAGCTTTCTTT
CASSSRGTNRNTEAFF
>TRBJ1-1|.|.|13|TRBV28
TGTGCCAGCAGTTTTGACGGGGTTACTGAAGCTTTCTTT
CASSFDGVTEAFF